The TCR beta chain described here comes from a study of blood T cells in healthy people across ages. Primers used in a second PCR of roughly 7 to 12 cycles were a sample-barcoded 5' primer and a J-beta primer mix. A single record per CDR3 protein comes from TCRdb applying MiXCR to the 5' RACE reads. The profile shows roughly 2 million distinct CDR3 sequences, roughly 50% of them singletons. Sequencing input: blood. This receptor was taken from a middle-aged woman in good health.

The CDR3, as DNA: TGTGCCATCCAGGGTTCCCTGAACACTGAAGCTTTCTTT. It translates to CAIQGSLNTEAFF. V and J are TRBV10-3 and TRBJ1-1, with a weak D call TRBD1 (5 bases). V was trimmed by 8 bases and J by 0 bases, leaving 10 bases between them. The CDR3 is made up of 13 amino acids. Germline-derived CDR1 and CDR2 are ENHRY and SYGVKD.